This passage covers 6 T cell receptor beta chains from one sample sequenced in a study of blood T cell repertoires in COVID-19. TCRdb keeps only in-frame clones here, not all; method: immunoSEQ multiplex PCR. The table lists 150,000 or so clones, 75% to 90% of them singletons. Material: peripheral blood. These receptors were obtained from a man aged 18 to 30 with COVID-19, enrolled during active disease.

This clone came up a few times. V gene TRBV19 combines with J gene TRBJ1-4; D remains unclear. CDR1 and CDR2 (germline): LNHDA, SQIVND (reference sequence). The V gene lost 5 bases and the J gene lost 0 bases, with 10 bases spanning the gap. CDR3 size: 15 residues. The CDR3 nucleotides read TGTGCCAGTAGTCCAACCCACTCAACTAATGAAAAACTGTTTTTT. Protein product: CASSPTHSTNEKLFF.

Concerning this clone: The germline gene is not matched at one end of the junction; a read error may be the cause. The J gene is TRBJ1-4, the V gene TRBV6-1, with TRBD1 as a possible D gene (5 bases). The CDR3 runs 15 residues. Germline lookup yields CDR1 MNHNS and CDR2 SASEGT. The CDR3 loop is CASSEFETANEKLLF. DNA for the CDR3: TGTGCCAGCAGTGAATTTGAGACAGCGAATGAAAAACTGCTTTTT.

V gene TRBV19 combines with J gene TRBJ2-1, with D possibly being TRBD1 (6 bases). CDR1 is LNHDA, CDR2 SQIVND, per germline (reference sequence). The CDR3 is made up of 13 amino acids. V lost 6 bases and J lost 8, with 14 bases in between. CDR3 DNA sequence: TGTGCCAGTAGCCGGGACACCGGAGATGAGCAGTTCTTC. It translates to CASSRDTGDEQFF.

This clone was found once. The chain is built from TRBV28 and TRBJ2-1; a weak D match, TRBD1 (6 bases). CDR1 MDHEN and CDR2 SYDVKM come from the germline V gene. With 8 bases removed from V and 8 bases from J, the gap between germline ends came to 16 bases. There are 13 residues in the CDR3. Here the CDR3 DNA reads TGTGCCAGCCTGGACAGAGGCCTTCATGAGCAGTTCTTC. Its protein product is CASLDRGLHEQFF.

The V call is TRBV6-5, the J call TRBJ2-5; 7 bases agree with TRBD2. The germline V gene has CDR1 MNHEY and CDR2 SVGAGI. The CDR3 covers 15 residues. The J segment lost 1 base and the V segment lost 5 bases, leaving 7 bases of the junction unmatched. For the CDR3, the DNA is TGTGCCAGCAGTCCCTCCTGGGGGGGCCAAGAGACCCAGTACTTC. Amino acids: CASSPSWGGQETQYF.

V is TRBV6-1 and J is TRBJ1-2, with 10 bases fitting TRBD1. Germline CDR1 and CDR2: MNHNS and SASEGT. V was pared by 3 bases and J by 4 bases, with 5 bases of the junction left unmatched. This CDR3 comprises 15 residues. The CDR3 region is CASSDRTGGTYGYTF. In DNA, the CDR3 is TGTGCCAGCAGTGACAGGACAGGGGGTACCTATGGCTACACCTTC.